This TCR beta chain stems from a study of OX40 agonist ivuxolimab in advanced cancers. About the study: Ivuxolimab, an antibody that agonizes OX40 (CD134), was administered to the patients. Checkpoint inhibitors had been given previously to roughly 40% of patients.

V lost 0 bases, J lost 4 bases, and 13 bases lay in between. The germline gives CDR1 SGHNT, CDR2 YYREEE (reference sequence). This CDR3 is 15 amino acids long. Sequencing was performed with immunoSEQ multiplex PCR; in TCRdb, only in-frame clones are kept and a portion is missing. The sample carries fewer than 75,000 clones, around 88% recorded once. Only one count was recorded for this clone. Specimen: CD4+ or CD8+ T cells sorted from blood, collected in a trial of the OX40 agonist ivuxolimab. The chain combines TRBV5-4 with TRBJ1-2, with a weak D call TRBD1 (5 bases). The receptor comes from an adult with an advanced solid tumor such as melanoma, head and neck, liver or kidney cancer. This chain's CDR3 is CASSLGAGLGYGYTF. CDR3 in DNA: TGTGCCAGCAGCTTGGGTGCAGGGCTGGGCTATGGCTACACCTTC. Full variable domain (missing parts from reference TRBV5-4 and TRBJ1-2): ETGVTQSPTHLIKTRGQQVTLRCSSQSGHNTVSWYQQALGQGPQFIFQYYREEENGRGNFPPRFSGLQFPNYSSELNVNALELDDSALYLCASSLGAGLGYGYTFGSGTRLTVV.